The 15 T cell receptor beta chains below were found in one sample sequenced in a study of T cells after yellow fever vaccination. TCRdb re-called the 5' RACE reads through MiXCR, storing one row per CDR3 protein. The sample shows some 390,000 distinct CDR3 sequences, roughly 6.1% of them seen only once. The sample consisted of PBMCs, taken 5 days after the yellow fever booster vaccination. The origin of the receptors is a man aged 25-45 years who received the YFV17D yellow fever vaccine.

V usage is TRBV5-4 and J usage is TRBJ2-3; D not certain. The CDR3 is 11 residues long. CDR1 is SGHNT, CDR2 YYREEE, per germline (reference sequence). V lost 5 bases, J lost 10 bases, and 11 bases lay in between. The chain's CDR3 is CASREIGPQYF. DNA of the CDR3: TGTGCCAGCAGGGAAATTGGCCCGCAGTATTTT.

V usage is TRBV7-8 and J usage is TRBJ1-2; D perhaps matches TRBD1 (5 bases). This CDR3 region has 13 residues. Germline V lookup: CDR1 SGHVS, CDR2 FQNEAQ. Trimming shortened V by 5 bases and J by 3 bases, and 10 bases separated the two germline ends. CDR3 DNA: TGTGCCAGCAGCGGTGGCAGGGACTATGGCTACACCTTC. It is translated as CASSGGRDYGYTF.

This clonotype occurred a few times. An end of the junction differs from the germline gene, which may be a read error. The V gene is TRBV9, the J gene TRBJ2-1; 13 bases are a match to TRBD2. This CDR3 is built from 14 residues. The germline V gene encodes CDR1 SGDLS and CDR2 YYNGEE. The CDR3 region is CASSPPGTSGTPIF. The CDR3 bases are TGTGCCAGCAGCCCCCCCGGGACTAGCGGGACCCCCATCTTC.

This clonotype has only a few counts. J is TRBJ2-1 and V is TRBV9; D is unresolved. There are 15 residues in the CDR3. In germline, CDR1 is SGDLS, CDR2 YYNGEE. The V gene lost 4 bases and the J gene lost 7 bases, with 18 bases spanning the gap. CDR3 protein: CASSPDSRPWNEQFF. The CDR3 bases are TGTGCCAGCAGCCCAGACTCCCGGCCATGGAATGAGCAGTTCTTC. Based on the CDR3 plus reference TRBV9 and TRBJ2-1, the full variable domain is DSGVTQTPKHLITATGQRVTLRCSPRSGDLSVYWYQQSLDQGLQFLIQYYNGEERAKGNILERFSAQQFPDLHSELNLSSLELGDSALYFCASSPDSRPWNEQFFGPGTRLTVL.

The sample holds a few counts of this clonotype. CDR3 amino acids: CASSDYRGTWANVLTF. Here the CDR3 DNA reads TGTGCCAGCAGCGATTACAGGGGGACCTGGGCCAACGTCCTGACTTTC. The chain uses TRBV5-6 and TRBJ2-6; 8 positions agree with TRBD1. The germline V gene encodes CDR1 SGHDT and CDR2 YYEEEE. The CDR3 is made up of 16 amino acids. The V and J ends lost 4 bases and 5 bases, in that order; junction bases with no gene match: 8.

For this clonotype: This sequence may be a read error, since a much larger clone differs from it by one base. The V gene is TRBV7-8, the J gene TRBJ2-7, with 10 positions matching TRBD1. From germline, CDR1 is SGHVS and CDR2 FQNEAQ. This CDR3 contains 17 residues. The CDR3 sequence is CVSSPRTGGGVPLLRYF. DNA of the CDR3: TGTGTCAGCAGCCCACGGACAGGGGGGGGTGTCCCTCTCCTCCGGTACTTC.

This clonotype was recorded at least ten times. The genes are TRBV5-1 and TRBJ2-2; no clear D. Per the germline V gene, CDR1 is SGHRS and CDR2 is YFSETQ. CDR3 length equals 14 residues. The germline V and J ends were trimmed by 2 bases and 7 bases, with 12 bases remaining between them. The CDR3 DNA is TGCGCCAGCAGCTTTGCCCCGGACGGCGGGGAGCTGTTTTTT. Translation: CASSFAPDGGELFF.

The table lists this clonotype with many counts. This chain links TRBV24-1 with TRBJ2-1, with D possibly being TRBD1 (5 bases). This CDR3 is built from 13 residues. Trimming stripped 4 bases from V and 5 bases from J, with 8 bases between. Germline V gene sequence: CDR1 KGHDR, CDR2 SFDVKD. In DNA, the CDR3 is TGTGCCACCAGTGACTCGACAGACAATGAGCAGTTCTTC. This encodes CATSDSTDNEQFF.

This chain joins TRBV14 and TRBJ2-5; 7 bases line up with TRBD2. CDR1 is SGHDN, CDR2 FVKESK, per germline. The CDR3 length is 15 residues. V lost 3 bases, J lost 1 base, and 5 bases stayed unmatched. CDR3 DNA: TGTGCCAGCAGCCATGGGGGGACTATCCAAGAGACCCAGTACTTC. The encoded protein is CASSHGGTIQETQYF. Drawing the rest from reference TRBV14 and TRBJ2-5, the complete variable domain is EAGVTQFPSHSVIEKGQTVTLRCDPISGHDNLYWYRRVMGKEIKFLLHFVKESKQDESGMPNNRFLAERTGGTYSTLKVQPAELEDSGVYFCASSHGGTIQETQYFGPGTRLLVL.

This clonotype was found a few times. V gene TRBV5-4 combines with J gene TRBJ2-5, with 8 positions matching TRBD1. J gave up 5 bases and V 1 base, and 7 bases lay outside the gene matches. Germline lookup yields CDR1 SGHNT and CDR2 YYREEE (reference sequence). This CDR3 is built from 15 residues. CDR3: CASSLPGGAGETQYF. The CDR3 nucleotides are TGTGCCAGCAGCTTGCCAGGGGGCGCCGGGGAGACCCAGTACTTC.

The V and J genes are TRBV20-1 and TRBJ2-7, with D maybe TRBD1 (5 bases). Germline CDR1 DFQATT, CDR2 SNEGSKA (reference sequence). V was clipped by 0 bases and J by 2 bases, with 11 bases between them. The CDR3 contains 14 residues. The CDR3 sequence is CSARDSGNPYEQYF. The CDR3 nucleotides are TGCAGTGCTAGAGATTCAGGGAACCCCTACGAGCAGTACTTC.

This clonotype was recorded many times. The V call is TRBV5-1, the J call TRBJ2-3; perhaps TRBD2 as D (6 bases). The CDR3 is 15 amino acids. Per germline, CDR1 SGHRS and CDR2 YFSETQ. The germline V and J ends were trimmed by 0 bases and 6 bases, with 14 bases remaining between them. In nucleotides, the CDR3 is TGCGCCAGCAGCTTGGGGACTACGAATCCGGATACGCAGTATTTT. Amino acid sequence: CASSLGTTNPDTQYF.

The table lists this clonotype with many counts. The rearrangement uses TRBV29-1 and TRBJ2-4; TRBD2 matches at 7 bases. V shed 4 bases, J shed 7 bases, and the junction held 10 bases outside the gene matches. CDR3 length: 14 amino acids. Germline lookup yields CDR1 SQVTM and CDR2 ANQGSEA. CDR3 in amino acids: CSVGEREKGNIQYF. The CDR3, as DNA: TGCAGCGTTGGCGAGCGGGAAAAGGGGAACATTCAGTACTTC. The full variable domain, completed using reference TRBV29-1 and TRBJ2-4, is SAVISQKPSRDICQRGTSLTIQCQVDSQVTMMFWYRQQPGQSLTLIATANQGSEATYESGFVIDKFPISRPNLTFSTLTVSNMSPEDSSIYLCSVGEREKGNIQYFGAGTRLSVL.

The chain couples TRBV29-1 to TRBJ2-1; D unresolved. This CDR3 spans 12 amino acids. V lost 0 bases and J lost 8, with 8 bases in between. CDR1 is SQVTM and CDR2 is ANQGSEA in the germline V gene. The CDR3 nucleotides are TGCAGCGTTGAAGAGGGTCCCGATGAGCAGTTCTTC. It is translated as CSVEEGPDEQFF.

Note on this clonotype: This could be a read error, since a much larger clone is one nucleotide away. The chain employs TRBV27 and TRBJ2-3, with D maybe TRBD2 (5 bases). The CDR3 is made up of 15 amino acids. Germline CDR1 MNHEY, CDR2 SMNVEV (reference sequence). Trimming removed 4 bases from V and 3 bases from J, with 14 bases in between. CDR3 amino acids: CASSSLVRATDTQYF. DNA for the CDR3: TGTGCCAGCAGTTCCCTTGTGCGGGCGACAGATACGCAGTATTTT.